Listed below are T cell receptor beta chains from one sample, sequenced in a study of chemoradiotherapy in HPV16-positive cancers. This table comes from immunoSEQ multiplex PCR, and its TCRdb copy is limited to in-frame clones, with some not included. The sample has about 15,000 clones, 65% to 85% seen once. This specimen was taken from a patient who underwent chemoradiotherapy. All receptors derive from a human donor with HPV-associated anogenital cancer. Both conserved end residues are part of each CDR3. A D gene is named only where the DNA matches it firmly. A clone size is listed for some rows: how often the clone was seen (once, few, many), or a class if it is expanded.

v_call: TRBV5-1; cdr3_length: 13; d_call: NA; clone_size: NA; j_call: TRBJ1-1; cdr3_aa: CASQSREGTEAFF; cdr3_nt: TGCGCCAGCCAGAGCAGGGAAGGGACTGAAGCTTTCTTT
v_call: TRBV27; cdr3_length: 12; d_call: NA; clone_size: NA; j_call: TRBJ1-6; cdr3_aa: CASSEGSSPLHF; cdr3_nt: TGTGCCAGCAGCGAGGGCAGCTCACCCCTCCACTTT
v_call: TRBV6-1; cdr3_length: 15; d_call: TRBD1; clone_size: NA; j_call: TRBJ1-1; cdr3_aa: CATLSAGGWLTEAFF; cdr3_nt: TGTGCCACCCTCTCGGCAGGGGGCTGGTTAACTGAAGCTTTCTTT
v_call: TRBV4-2; cdr3_length: 11; d_call: NA; clone_size: once; j_call: TRBJ2-1; cdr3_aa: CASSQDIEQFF; cdr3_nt: TGTGCCAGCAGCCAAGATATAGAGCAGTTCTTC
v_call: TRBV27; cdr3_length: 13; d_call: NA; clone_size: NA; j_call: TRBJ1-1; cdr3_aa: CASSWGANTEAFF; cdr3_nt: TGTGCCAGCAGTTGGGGAGCGAACACTGAAGCTTTCTTT
v_call: TRBV30; cdr3_length: 14; d_call: TRBD1; clone_size: NA; j_call: TRBJ1-2; cdr3_aa: CAWSGEGGGHGYTF; cdr3_nt: TGTGCCTGGAGTGGGGAAGGGGGCGGGCATGGCTACACCTTC
v_call: TRBV6-6; cdr3_length: 12; d_call: NA; clone_size: NA; j_call: TRBJ2-7; cdr3_aa: CASIGGRHEQYF; cdr3_nt: TGTGCCAGCATAGGAGGGCGCCACGAGCAGTACTTC
v_call: TRBV5-4; cdr3_length: 15; d_call: TRBD1; clone_size: NA; j_call: TRBJ1-2; cdr3_aa: CASSLEQGRSYGYTF; cdr3_nt: TGTGCCAGCAGCTTAGAACAGGGGCGATCCTATGGCTACACCTTC
v_call: TRBV20-1; cdr3_length: 10; d_call: NA; clone_size: NA; j_call: TRBJ2-3; cdr3_aa: CSALMDTQYF; cdr3_nt: TGCAGTGCCCTGATGGATACGCAGTATTTT
v_call: TRBV21-1; cdr3_length: 16; d_call: NA; clone_size: NA; j_call: TRBJ2-1; cdr3_aa: CARKQRRQKVPLEQFF; cdr3_nt: TGTGCCAGAAAGCAAAGACGACAGAAGGTACCCCTTGAGCAGTTCTTC
v_call: TRBV28; cdr3_length: 14; d_call: NA; clone_size: NA; j_call: TRBJ2-7; cdr3_aa: CASSPSATLDEQYF; cdr3_nt: TGTGCCAGCAGCCCATCGGCCACCTTAGACGAGCAGTACTTC
v_call: TRBV19; cdr3_length: 15; d_call: NA; clone_size: NA; j_call: TRBJ1-1; cdr3_aa: CASSNGVAGNTEAFF; cdr3_nt: TGTGCCAGTAGTAATGGGGTCGCAGGGAACACTGAAGCTTTCTTT
v_call: TRBV30; cdr3_length: 13; d_call: NA; clone_size: NA; j_call: TRBJ2-7; cdr3_aa: CAWSVQSPYEQYF; cdr3_nt: TGTGCCTGGAGTGTACAGAGTCCGTACGAGCAGTACTTC
v_call: TRBV7-7; cdr3_length: 15; d_call: NA; clone_size: NA; j_call: TRBJ2-2; cdr3_aa: CASSPLSGNTGELFF; cdr3_nt: TGTGCTAGCAGCCCTCTTAGTGGGAACACCGGGGAGCTGTTTTTT
v_call: TRBV4-2; cdr3_length: 17; d_call: NA; clone_size: NA; j_call: TRBJ1-1; cdr3_aa: CASSQGGRGQINTEAFF; cdr3_nt: TGTGCCAGCAGCCAAGGGGGGCGCGGGCAGATTAACACTGAAGCTTTCTTT
v_call: TRBV29-1; cdr3_length: 16; d_call: TRBD1; clone_size: NA; j_call: TRBJ2-5; cdr3_aa: CSVQGQGGPVGETQYF; cdr3_nt: TGCAGCGTGCAAGGACAGGGTGGACCCGTGGGAGAGACCCAGTACTTC
v_call: TRBV27; cdr3_length: 19; d_call: TRBD1; clone_size: NA; j_call: TRBJ1-2; cdr3_aa: CASSLLPFFQGAGVNGYTF; cdr3_nt: TGTGCCAGCAGTTTACTCCCGTTTTTCCAGGGGGCGGGGGTCAATGGCTACACCTTC
v_call: TRBV7-9; cdr3_length: 15; d_call: NA; clone_size: NA; j_call: TRBJ1-1; cdr3_aa: CASSYAGTKNTEAFF; cdr3_nt: TGTGCCAGCAGCTATGCCGGGACAAAGAACACTGAAGCTTTCTTT
v_call: TRBV19; cdr3_length: 14; d_call: TRBD1; clone_size: once; j_call: TRBJ1-1; cdr3_aa: CASKQGAGNTEAFF; cdr3_nt: TGTGCCAGTAAACAGGGGGCAGGGAACACTGAAGCTTTCTTT
v_call: TRBV4-3; cdr3_length: 15; d_call: NA; clone_size: NA; j_call: TRBJ1-5; cdr3_aa: CASSQDSYSNQPQHF; cdr3_nt: TGCGCCAGCAGCCAAGACAGTTATAGCAATCAGCCCCAGCATTTT
v_call: TRBV2; cdr3_length: 15; d_call: TRBD1; clone_size: NA; j_call: TRBJ1-2; cdr3_aa: CASSAGTDLNYGYTF; cdr3_nt: TGTGCCAGCAGTGCAGGGACAGATCTTAACTATGGCTACACCTTC
v_call: TRBV5-6; cdr3_length: 12; d_call: NA; clone_size: large; j_call: TRBJ1-2; cdr3_aa: CASSLPRVGYTF; cdr3_nt: TGTGCCAGCAGCTTGCCCAGGGTGGGCTACACCTTC
v_call: TRBV5-1; cdr3_length: 15; d_call: TRBD2; clone_size: NA; j_call: TRBJ2-7; cdr3_aa: CASSLNGGGASEQYF; cdr3_nt: TGCGCCAGCAGCTTGAACGGCGGGGGGGCCTCCGAGCAGTACTTC
v_call: TRBV4-1; cdr3_length: 18; d_call: NA; clone_size: NA; j_call: TRBJ1-3; cdr3_aa: CASSQDSGISGPGNTIYF; cdr3_nt: TGCGCCAGCAGCCAAGACTCGGGCATTTCGGGGCCTGGAAACACCATATATTTT
v_call: TRBV6-5; cdr3_length: 16; d_call: NA; clone_size: NA; j_call: TRBJ1-3; cdr3_aa: CASSYSQRRSGNTIYF; cdr3_nt: TGTGCCAGCAGTTACTCCCAGCGGCGCTCTGGAAACACCATATATTTT
v_call: TRBV19; cdr3_length: 17; d_call: TRBD1; clone_size: NA; j_call: TRBJ2-6; cdr3_aa: CARFGDRVDSGANVLTF; cdr3_nt: TGTGCCCGGTTCGGGGACAGGGTTGATTCTGGGGCCAACGTCCTGACTTTC
v_call: TRBV5-3; cdr3_length: 17; d_call: NA; clone_size: NA; j_call: TRBJ1-3; cdr3_aa: CARSLRTRRTSGNTIYF; cdr3_nt: TGTGCCAGAAGCTTGAGAACACGGCGGACCTCTGGAAACACCATATATTTT
v_call: TRBV6-9; cdr3_length: 17; d_call: NA; clone_size: few; j_call: TRBJ1-2; cdr3_aa: CASSHDPSFVLNYGYTF; cdr3_nt: TGTGCCAGCAGTCACGACCCCTCCTTCGTCCTTAACTATGGCTACACCTTC
v_call: TRBV12-5; cdr3_length: 19; d_call: NA; clone_size: NA; j_call: TRBJ1-4; cdr3_aa: CASGLVLARATIFNEKLFF; cdr3_nt: TGTGCTAGTGGTTTGGTCCTCGCCCGGGCCACAATTTTTAATGAAAAACTGTTTTTT
v_call: TRBV11-2; cdr3_length: 16; d_call: TRBD1; clone_size: NA; j_call: TRBJ1-3; cdr3_aa: CASSHPGTGDGNTIYF; cdr3_nt: TGTGCCAGCAGCCATCCCGGGACAGGGGACGGAAACACCATATATTTT
v_call: TRBV30; cdr3_length: 12; d_call: NA; clone_size: few; j_call: TRBJ1-2; cdr3_aa: CAWSVLGYGYTF; cdr3_nt: TGTGCCTGGAGTGTATTGGGGTATGGCTACACCTTC
v_call: TRBV28; cdr3_length: 14; d_call: NA; clone_size: NA; j_call: TRBJ1-5; cdr3_aa: CASTYGGARQPQHF; cdr3_nt: TGTGCCAGCACTTACGGTGGGGCAAGGCAGCCCCAGCATTTT
v_call: TRBV28; cdr3_length: 14; d_call: TRBD1; clone_size: NA; j_call: TRBJ2-1; cdr3_aa: CASSLLGQGGEQFF; cdr3_nt: TGTGCCAGCAGTTTATTGGGACAGGGAGGTGAGCAGTTCTTC
v_call: TRBV28; cdr3_length: 15; d_call: NA; clone_size: once; j_call: TRBJ2-7; cdr3_aa: CASRDLVEGPYEQYF; cdr3_nt: TGTGCCAGCAGAGACCTGGTGGAGGGACCCTACGAGCAGTACTTC
v_call: TRBV5-1; cdr3_length: 14; d_call: NA; clone_size: NA; j_call: TRBJ1-1; cdr3_aa: CASSLVAGAREAFF; cdr3_nt: TGCGCCAGCAGCTTGGTCGCAGGGGCCCGAGAAGCTTTCTTT
v_call: TRBV5-4; cdr3_length: 16; d_call: TRBD2; clone_size: NA; j_call: TRBJ2-1; cdr3_aa: CASSLGGGGHYNEQFF; cdr3_nt: TGTGCCAGCAGCTTGGGGGGCGGGGGGCATTACAATGAGCAGTTCTTC
v_call: TRBV27; cdr3_length: 11; d_call: NA; clone_size: NA; j_call: TRBJ2-2; cdr3_aa: CASRLTGELFF; cdr3_nt: TGTGCCAGCAGACTCACCGGGGAGCTGTTTTTT
v_call: TRBV5-1; cdr3_length: 13; d_call: NA; clone_size: NA; j_call: TRBJ1-1; cdr3_aa: CASNVDGTSEAFF; cdr3_nt: TGCGCCAGCAACGTGGACGGCACCTCTGAAGCTTTCTTT
v_call: TRBV7-6; cdr3_length: 14; d_call: NA; clone_size: NA; j_call: TRBJ1-1; cdr3_aa: CASSLAGEDTEAFF; cdr3_nt: TGTGCCAGCAGCTTAGCGGGGGAAGACACTGAAGCTTTCTTT
v_call: TRBV5-6; cdr3_length: 13; d_call: TRBD1; clone_size: once; j_call: TRBJ1-2; cdr3_aa: CASSAGQEYGYTF; cdr3_nt: TGTGCCAGCAGCGCAGGACAGGAGTATGGCTACACCTTC
v_call: TRBV6-5; cdr3_length: 12; d_call: NA; clone_size: NA; j_call: TRBJ1-5; cdr3_aa: CASSGRNQPQHF; cdr3_nt: TGTGCCAGCAGTGGCAGAAATCAGCCCCAGCATTTT
v_call: TRBV4-3; cdr3_length: 13; d_call: NA; clone_size: NA; j_call: TRBJ2-3; cdr3_aa: CASSQGGEDTQYF; cdr3_nt: TGCGCCAGCAGCCAAGGTGGGGAAGATACGCAGTATTTT
v_call: TRBV6-1; cdr3_length: 17; d_call: NA; clone_size: NA; j_call: TRBJ1-4; cdr3_aa: CASSELQGSIWNEKLFF; cdr3_nt: TGTGCCAGCAGTGAATTGCAGGGTTCGATCTGGAATGAAAAACTGTTTTTT
v_call: TRBV4-3; cdr3_length: 18; d_call: NA; clone_size: NA; j_call: TRBJ2-7; cdr3_aa: CASSQVPLGPERTYEQYF; cdr3_nt: TGCGCCAGCAGCCAAGTTCCATTGGGACCAGAAAGAACCTACGAGCAGTACTTC
v_call: TRBV28; cdr3_length: 13; d_call: NA; clone_size: NA; j_call: TRBJ1-2; cdr3_aa: CASRDSVDNGYTF; cdr3_nt: TGTGCCAGCAGGGACAGTGTGGATAATGGCTACACCTTC
v_call: TRBV7-8; cdr3_length: 14; d_call: NA; clone_size: NA; j_call: TRBJ2-1; cdr3_aa: CASSLGLINNEQFF; cdr3_nt: TGTGCCAGCAGCTTAGGACTGATAAACAATGAGCAGTTCTTC
v_call: TRBV29-1; cdr3_length: 14; d_call: TRBD1; clone_size: once; j_call: TRBJ2-7; cdr3_aa: CSVTFPGGSYEQYF; cdr3_nt: TGCAGCGTTACATTCCCAGGGGGCTCATACGAGCAGTACTTC
v_call: TRBV13; cdr3_length: 14; d_call: TRBD1; clone_size: few; j_call: TRBJ1-2; cdr3_aa: CASSEGQTNYGYTF; cdr3_nt: TGTGCCAGCAGCGAGGGACAGACAAACTATGGCTACACCTTC
v_call: TRBV4-1; cdr3_length: 13; d_call: NA; clone_size: NA; j_call: TRBJ2-1; cdr3_aa: CASSLRISVEQFF; cdr3_nt: TGCGCCAGCAGCCTCCGGATATCAGTCGAGCAGTTCTTC
v_call: TRBV5-5; cdr3_length: 13; d_call: TRBD1; clone_size: NA; j_call: TRBJ2-7; cdr3_aa: CASSPQGAYEQYF; cdr3_nt: TGTGCCAGCAGCCCACAGGGGGCCTACGAGCAGTACTTC
v_call: TRBV11-2; cdr3_length: 16; d_call: NA; clone_size: once; j_call: TRBJ2-7; cdr3_aa: CASSLVGSGVTYEQYF; cdr3_nt: TGTGCCAGCAGCTTAGTTGGTAGCGGTGTCACCTACGAGCAGTACTTC